A single sample is the source of the 26 T cell receptor beta chains below, sequenced in a study of control samples from healthy donors and cancer patients. Generated by immunoSEQ multiplex PCR, the TCRdb table keeps only in-frame clones and is missing some. The sample has 75,000 to 100,000 clones, roughly four fifths seen once; the top ten hold roughly 2%. The sequenced sample consisted of blood. These receptors came from a man between 60 and 75 years old in good health.

V is TRBV4-1 and J is TRBJ2-7, with D perhaps TRBD1 or TRBD2 (5 bases each). Trimming pared 0 bases from V and 3 bases from J, leaving 15 bases between. The germline gives CDR1 MGHRA, CDR2 YSYEKL. The CDR3 contains 16 residues. As DNA, the CDR3 is TGCGCCAGCAGCCAAGATCTATACGGGACGGTCTACGAGCAGTACTTC. Its protein product is CASSQDLYGTVYEQYF.

In this sample, this clone turned up a few times. V is TRBV9 and J is TRBJ2-2, with D unclear. Trimming stripped 0 bases from V and 5 bases from J, with 5 bases between. The CDR3 spans 13 residues. The germline gives CDR1 SGDLS, CDR2 YYNGEE. Written as DNA, the CDR3 is TGTGCCAGCAGCGTAGAGTTTACCGGGGAGCTGTTTTTT. Protein: CASSVEFTGELFF.

The chain recombines TRBV5-1 with TRBJ1-4, with D unclear. Looked up from germline, CDR1 is SGHRS and CDR2 is YFSETQ. This CDR3 is built from 18 residues. V was trimmed by 2 bases and J by 5 bases, leaving 22 bases between them. This chain's CDR3 is CASSFGGVAARENEKLFF. The DNA of the CDR3 is TGCGCCAGCAGCTTCGGTGGGGTTGCGGCGAGGGAGAATGAAAAACTGTTTTTT.

This rearrangement joins TRBV29-1 to TRBJ2-1; 11 bases are a match to TRBD2. V lost 5 bases to trimming and J lost 6 bases; unmatched junction nucleotides: 3. The length of the CDR3 is 13 residues. The germline CDR1 and CDR2 sequences are SQVTM and ANQGSEA. The CDR3 DNA reads TGCAGCGTTAATAGCGGGGGGGCCAATGAGCAGTTCTTC. It translates to CSVNSGGANEQFF.

The V call is TRBV25-1, the J call TRBJ2-3; D call uncertain. V lost 5 bases, J lost 2 bases, and 14 bases lay in between. Germline V gene data show CDR1 as MGHDK and CDR2 as SYGVNS. CDR3 size: 15 residues. The CDR3 DNA follows: TGTGCCAGCAGTAGGTCAGAGACCCTCACAGATACGCAGTATTTT. As protein: CASSRSETLTDTQYF. Full variable domain (rest looked up from reference TRBV25-1 and TRBJ2-3): EADIYQTPRYLVIGTGKKITLECSQTMGHDKMYWYQQDPGMELHLIHYSYGVNSTEKGDLSSESTVSRIRTEHFPLTLESARPSHTSQYLCASSRSETLTDTQYFGPGTRLTVL.

This clone was detected only once. The V call is TRBV5-6, the J call TRBJ2-5; 11 nucleotides line up with TRBD1. The CDR3 runs 15 residues. The J segment lost 5 bases and the V segment lost 1 base, leaving 4 bases of the junction unmatched. Germline V gene sequence: CDR1 SGHDT, CDR2 YYEEEE. Here the CDR3 reads CASSLYGTGGETQYF. DNA of the CDR3: TGTGCCAGCAGCTTGTATGGGACAGGGGGGGAGACCCAGTACTTC.

As regards this clone: The junction differs from germline at one of its ends, possibly a read error. The chain links TRBV6-5 to TRBJ2-5; 7 nucleotides line up with TRBD2. CDR1 and CDR2 (germline): MNHEY, SVGAGI. The CDR3 sequence is 15 residues long. DNA of the CDR3: TGTGCCAGCAGTGACTCTGCGGGAGTAATAGAGACCCAGTACTTC. It is translated as CASSDSAGVIETQYF.

Only one count was recorded for this clone. The chain has TRBV7-8 and TRBJ1-2, with 9 bases aligning to TRBD1. The CDR3 sequence is 13 residues long. V trimming: 5 bases; J trimming: 8 bases; junction bases outside the gene matches: 6. Germline V gene lookup returns CDR1 SGHVS and CDR2 FQNEAQ. CDR3 DNA: TGTGCCAGCAGCGGGGACAGGGTGGGGGGCTACACCTTC. This encodes CASSGDRVGGYTF.

The chain carries TRBV12-5 and TRBJ1-1, with D possibly matching TRBD1 (5 bases). From germline, CDR1 is LGHNT and CDR2 FRNRAP. V lost 0 bases, J lost 4 bases, and 15 bases lay in between. There are 16 residues in the CDR3. Written as DNA, the CDR3 is TGTGCTAGTGGTTTGGTACGAGGGGCCGGTAGCACTGAAGCTTTCTTT. Translating gives CASGLVRGAGSTEAFF. Drawing the rest from reference TRBV12-5 and TRBJ1-1, the complete variable domain is DARVTQTPRHKVTEMGQEVTMRCQPILGHNTVFWYRQTMMQGLELLAYFRNRAPLDDSGMPKDRFSAEMPDATLATLKIQPSEPRDSAVYFCASGLVRGAGSTEAFFGQGTRLTVV.

The chain has TRBV30 and TRBJ1-5; D is undetermined. The CDR3 consists of 14 residues. V dropped 0 bases and J dropped 1 base, with 7 bases sitting between them. CDR1 is GTSNPN, CDR2 SVGIG, per germline (reference sequence). CDR3 sequence (DNA): TGTGCCTGGAGTGTACGACGGAGCAATCAGCCCCAGCATTTT. Encoded protein: CAWSVRRSNQPQHF.

The V gene is TRBV6-2 or TRBV6-3, the J gene TRBJ2-1; TRBD2 agrees at 8 bases. With 4 bases clipped from V and 9 bases from J, the junction kept 11 bases outside the gene matches. The CDR3 sequence is 15 residues long. Germline CDR1 is MNHEY and CDR2 is SVGEGT. The CDR3 DNA reads TGTGCCAGCAGTTCACCGGGACTAGGGAGAGGTGAGCAGTTCTTC. Translating gives CASSSPGLGRGEQFF.

V usage is TRBV6-5 and J usage is TRBJ1-1; TRBD1 aligns across 7 bases. Germline values: CDR1 MNHEY, CDR2 SVGAGI. V lost 7 bases to trimming and J lost 1 base; unmatched junction nucleotides: 6. The CDR3 runs 14 residues. CDR3 protein: CASKFGQANTEAFF. CDR3 coding DNA: TGTGCCAGCAAGTTTGGACAGGCGAACACTGAAGCTTTCTTT.

In its sample, this clone was seen once. The chain carries TRBV19 and TRBJ2-6; 7 nucleotides line up with TRBD1. Germline V lookup: CDR1 LNHDA, CDR2 SQIVND (reference sequence). This CDR3 contains 15 residues. V trimming: 3 bases; J trimming: 2 bases; junction bases outside the gene matches: 1. DNA of the CDR3: TGTGCCAGTAGTATTGACAGGGCTGGGGCCAACGTCCTGACTTTC. Translating gives CASSIDRAGANVLTF.

This clone has more than one count but fewer than ten. The chain combines TRBV18 with TRBJ2-2, with D uncertain. Germline lookup yields CDR1 KGHSH and CDR2 LQKENI. With 3 bases removed from V and 0 bases from J, the gap between germline ends came to 8 bases. The CDR3 loop spans 15 amino acids. The CDR3 DNA sequence: TGTGCCAGCTCACCGTCGCTTGCGAACACCGGGGAGCTGTTTTTT. Its translation: CASSPSLANTGELFF. Complete variable domain (other parts from reference TRBV18 and TRBJ2-2): NAGVMQNPRHLVRRRGQEARLRCSPMKGHSHVYWYRQLPEEGLKFMVYLQKENIIDESGMPKERFSAEFPKEGPSILRIQQVVRGDSAAYFCASSPSLANTGELFFGEGSRLTVL.

The chain links TRBV24-1 to TRBJ2-3; 8 bases align to TRBD2. Trimming at V came to 4 bases and at J to 4 bases, leaving 15 bases not matched to a gene. Looked up from germline, CDR1 is KGHDR and CDR2 is SFDVKD. The CDR3 is 18 residues long. The CDR3: CATSDTLTSATGADTQYF. The CDR3 DNA is TGTGCCACCAGTGACACATTGACTAGCGCGACGGGTGCAGATACGCAGTATTTT.

The chain combines TRBV29-1 with TRBJ1-1; D uncertain. From germline, CDR1 is SQVTM and CDR2 ANQGSEA. CDR3 length: 16 residues. Trimming pared 4 bases from V and 4 bases from J, leaving 22 bases between. CDR3 amino acids: CSVGRLGRAGITEAFF. Written as DNA, the CDR3 is TGCAGCGTTGGGAGACTAGGGAGAGCGGGGATCACTGAAGCTTTCTTT.

The V call is TRBV29-1, the J call TRBJ2-1; 7 nucleotides align to TRBD2. Germline trimming cut 6 bases from V and 8 bases from J; bases unmatched to any gene: 4. Germline-derived CDR1 and CDR2 are SQVTM and ANQGSEA. The CDR3 sequence is 11 residues long. CDR3 region: CSVPGGYEQFF. The CDR3 region has the DNA TGCAGCGTGCCCGGGGGGTATGAGCAGTTCTTC.

The V and J genes are TRBV27 and TRBJ2-7; 8 bases agree with TRBD2. V was pared by 6 bases and J by 4 bases, with 11 bases of the junction left unmatched. This CDR3 region has 15 residues. Germline CDR1 MNHEY, CDR2 SMNVEV (reference sequence). CDR3 sequence: CASSTREGRWYEQYF. The CDR3, as DNA: TGTGCCAGCAGCACACGGGAGGGCCGGTGGTACGAGCAGTACTTC.

This clone is medium-sized by share. J is TRBJ2-5 and V is TRBV6-1; 8 bases match TRBD2. Germline V gives CDR1 MNHNS, CDR2 SASEGT. Germline trimming cut 2 bases from V and 4 bases from J; bases unmatched to any gene: 6. The CDR3 extends over 15 amino acids. The CDR3 loop is CASSELAGHLETQYF. CDR3 DNA sequence: TGTGCCAGCAGTGAACTAGCGGGCCATTTAGAGACCCAGTACTTC.

This chain links TRBV4-1 with TRBJ1-1; no clear D gene. Trimming stripped 0 bases from V and 3 bases from J, with 20 bases between. This CDR3 is built from 18 residues. CDR1 MGHRA and CDR2 YSYEKL come from the germline V gene. CDR3 loop: CASSQDLVRVTRDTEAFF. The CDR3 region has the DNA TGCGCCAGCAGCCAAGATTTGGTGAGGGTAACAAGGGACACTGAAGCTTTCTTT.

This chain joins TRBV28 and TRBJ1-4, with D perhaps TRBD1 (5 bases). V gave up 6 bases and J gave up 8 bases, with 19 bases separating them. The length of the CDR3 is 15 residues. The germline V gene has CDR1 MDHEN and CDR2 SYDVKM. The CDR3 nucleotides are TGTGCCAGCAGATTCGGGGATAGGGGTAGGGAAAAACTGTTTTTT. Its translation is CASRFGDRGREKLFF. Using reference TRBV28 and TRBJ1-4 for the parts outside the CDR3, the full variable domain is DVKVTQSSRYLVKRTGEKVFLECVQDMDHENMFWYRQDPGLGLRLIYFSYDVKMKEKGDIPEGYSVSREKKERFSLILESASTNQTSMYLCASRFGDRGREKLFFGSGTQLSVL.

V is TRBV28 and J is TRBJ2-1; the match to TRBD2 covers 9 bases. V trimming: 9 bases; J trimming: 4 bases; junction bases outside the gene matches: 16. Germline V gene lookup returns CDR1 MDHEN and CDR2 SYDVKM. CDR3 length: 17 residues. CDR3 loop: CASRSHSGRREYNEQFF. The DNA of the CDR3 is TGTGCCAGTCGCAGCCATAGCGGGAGAAGGGAGTACAATGAGCAGTTCTTC.

V is TRBV7-9 and J is TRBJ2-7; tentatively, D is TRBD1 or TRBD2 (5 bases each). The CDR3 extends over 17 amino acids. Germline CDR1 reads SEHNR; CDR2 reads FQNEAQ (reference sequence). V lost 0 bases to trimming and J lost 0 bases, with 15 bases between them. This chain's CDR3 is CASSLASGGGSSYEQYF. The CDR3 bases are TGTGCCAGCAGCTTAGCATCTGGGGGTGGAAGCTCCTACGAGCAGTACTTC.

The CDR3 protein is CASSLAVDYEQYF. The CDR3 DNA reads as TGTGCCAGCAGTTTAGCGGTGGATTACGAGCAGTACTTC. The chain uses TRBV12-3 or TRBV12-4 and TRBJ2-7; no firm D call. The CDR3 contains 13 residues. Trimming pared 0 bases from V and 4 bases from J, leaving 7 bases between.

The gene calls are TRBV4-1 and TRBJ2-1; D not certain. Deletions cut 5 bases from V and 6 bases from J, with 8 bases between. This CDR3 spans 12 amino acids. Germline CDR1 is MGHRA and CDR2 is YSYEKL. The CDR3 nucleotides read TGCGCCAGCAGCGTATTAGCCAATGAGCAGTTCTTC. Amino acids: CASSVLANEQFF.

In this sample, this clone turned up once. The chain couples TRBV28 to TRBJ2-6, with D unresolved. V dropped 8 bases and J dropped 0 bases, with 5 bases sitting between them. The CDR3 totals 13 residues. Per germline, CDR1 MDHEN and CDR2 SYDVKM. The CDR3 sequence: CASVYSGANVLTF. DNA of the CDR3: TGTGCCAGCGTATACTCTGGGGCCAACGTCCTGACTTTC.